This record covers a single TCR beta chain. This specimen comes from a study of CD8 T cells in Susac syndrome. Sequencing of TCR beta drew on CD8+ and CD4+ T cells from blood. FACS was used to enrich TEMRA cells, whereas the CD8+ and CD4+ T cells were obtained by negative isolation. A quantity of about 0.5 to 1 ug RNA underwent reverse transcription using random hexamers. Amplification of TCR beta CDR3 by immunoSEQ multiplex PCR spanned 54 Vbeta and 13 Jbeta. TCRdb ran MiXCR on the immunoSEQ multiplex PCR reads and lists one entry per CDR3 protein. This sample has around 180,000 distinct CDR3 sequences; about 93% occur once, and the top ten carry about 0.088%. This CDR3 contains 16 residues. Looked up from germline, CDR1 is SGDLS and CDR2 is YYNGEE. Trimming at V came to 4 bases and at J to 3 bases, leaving 11 bases not matched to a gene.

This TCR was sampled from a human donor with multiple sclerosis. The genes are TRBV9 and TRBJ1-1, with 8 bases aligning to TRBD1. The sequencing sample was made of CD4+ T cells from PBMCs. The CDR3 spells CASSKSPDRADTEAFF. CDR3 nucleotide sequence: TGTGCCAGCAGCAAGAGCCCGGACAGGGCTGACACTGAAGCTTTCTTT.